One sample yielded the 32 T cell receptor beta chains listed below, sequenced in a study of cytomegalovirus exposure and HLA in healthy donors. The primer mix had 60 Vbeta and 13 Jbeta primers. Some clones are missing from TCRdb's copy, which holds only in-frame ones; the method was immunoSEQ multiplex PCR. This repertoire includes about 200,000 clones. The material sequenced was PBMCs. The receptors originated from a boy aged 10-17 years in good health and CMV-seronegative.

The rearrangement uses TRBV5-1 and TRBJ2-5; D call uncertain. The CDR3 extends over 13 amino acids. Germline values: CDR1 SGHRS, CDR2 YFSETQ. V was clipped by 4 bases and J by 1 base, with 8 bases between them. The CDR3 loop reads CASSLVGQETQYF. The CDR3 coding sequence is TGCGCCAGCAGCCTGGTCGGCCAAGAGACCCAGTACTTC.

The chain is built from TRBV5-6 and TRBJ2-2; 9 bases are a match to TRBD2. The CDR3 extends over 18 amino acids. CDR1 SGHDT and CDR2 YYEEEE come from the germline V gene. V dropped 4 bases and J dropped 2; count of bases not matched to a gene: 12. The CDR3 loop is CASSPTSGIPVNTGELFF. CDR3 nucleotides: TGTGCCAGCAGCCCGACTAGCGGAATTCCGGTAAACACCGGGGAGCTGTTTTTT.

The CDR3 nucleotides read TGCGCCAGCAGCTTCAGCGCGGGGGGGAAGGAGACCCAGTACTTC. It encodes CASSFSAGGKETQYF. The gene calls are TRBV5-1 and TRBJ2-5; TRBD2 matches 9 bases. In germline, CDR1 is SGHRS, CDR2 YFSETQ. After removal of 2 bases from V and 5 bases from J, the junction contained 7 bases not matched to a gene. The CDR3 covers 15 residues.

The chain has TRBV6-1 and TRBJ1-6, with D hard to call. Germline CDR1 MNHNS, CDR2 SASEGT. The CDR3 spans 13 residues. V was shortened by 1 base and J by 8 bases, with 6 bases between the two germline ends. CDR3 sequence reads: CASSEVPDSPLHF. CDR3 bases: TGTGCCAGCAGTGAAGTACCGGATTCACCCCTCCACTTT.

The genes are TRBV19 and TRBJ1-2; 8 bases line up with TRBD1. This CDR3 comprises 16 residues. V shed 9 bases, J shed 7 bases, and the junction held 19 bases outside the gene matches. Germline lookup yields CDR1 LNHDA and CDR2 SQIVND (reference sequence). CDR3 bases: TGTGCCAGCGGATGGACAGGGTCGCAGTTTGGAACTGGCTACACCTTC. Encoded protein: CASGWTGSQFGTGYTF.

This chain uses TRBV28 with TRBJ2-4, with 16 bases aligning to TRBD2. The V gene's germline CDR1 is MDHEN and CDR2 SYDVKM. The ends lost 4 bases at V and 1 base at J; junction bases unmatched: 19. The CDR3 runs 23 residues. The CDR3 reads CASSSPGLAGGVLSRVAKNIQYF. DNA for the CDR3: TGTGCCAGCAGTTCCCCGGGACTAGCGGGGGGGGTCTTAAGCCGCGTTGCCAAAAACATTCAGTACTTC.

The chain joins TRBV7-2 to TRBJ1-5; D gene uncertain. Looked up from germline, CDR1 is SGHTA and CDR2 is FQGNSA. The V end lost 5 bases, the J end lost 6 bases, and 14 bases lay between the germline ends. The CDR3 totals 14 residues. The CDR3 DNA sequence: TGTGCCAGCAGCCAAACTAATAACCTTCAGCCCCAGCATTTT. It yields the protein CASSQTNNLQPQHF.

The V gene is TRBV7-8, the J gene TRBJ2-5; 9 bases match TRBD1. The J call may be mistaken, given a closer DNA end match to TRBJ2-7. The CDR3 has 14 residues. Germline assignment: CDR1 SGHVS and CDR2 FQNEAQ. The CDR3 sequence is CASSDRDRVDEQYF. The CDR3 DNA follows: TGTGCCAGCAGCGACCGGGACAGGGTCGACGAGCAGTACTTC.

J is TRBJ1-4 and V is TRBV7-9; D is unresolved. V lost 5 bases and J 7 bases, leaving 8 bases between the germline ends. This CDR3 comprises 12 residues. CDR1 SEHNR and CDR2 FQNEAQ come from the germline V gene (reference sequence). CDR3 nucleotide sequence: TGTGCCAGCAGCCGCAGTTTTGAAAAACTGTTTTTT. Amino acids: CASSRSFEKLFF. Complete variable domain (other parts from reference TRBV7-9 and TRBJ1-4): DTGVSQNPRHKITKRGQNVTFRCDPISEHNRLYWYRQTLGQGPEFLTYFQNEAQLEKSRLLSDRFSAERPKGSFSTLEIQRTEQGDSAMYLCASSRSFEKLFFGSGTQLSVL.

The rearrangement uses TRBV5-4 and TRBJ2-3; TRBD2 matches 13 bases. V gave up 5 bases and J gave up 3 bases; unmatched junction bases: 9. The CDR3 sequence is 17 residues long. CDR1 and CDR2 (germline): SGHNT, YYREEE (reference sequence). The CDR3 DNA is TGTGCCAGCAGACCCTCTACTAGCGGGGGGGTTACAGATACGCAGTATTTT. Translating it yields CASRPSTSGGVTDTQYF.

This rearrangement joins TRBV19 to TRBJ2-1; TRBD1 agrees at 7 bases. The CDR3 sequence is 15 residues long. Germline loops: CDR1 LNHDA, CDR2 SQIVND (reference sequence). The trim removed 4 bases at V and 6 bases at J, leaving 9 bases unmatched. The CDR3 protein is CASSKNGGQVNEQFF. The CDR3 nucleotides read TGTGCCAGTAGTAAAAACGGCGGACAGGTCAATGAGCAGTTCTTC.

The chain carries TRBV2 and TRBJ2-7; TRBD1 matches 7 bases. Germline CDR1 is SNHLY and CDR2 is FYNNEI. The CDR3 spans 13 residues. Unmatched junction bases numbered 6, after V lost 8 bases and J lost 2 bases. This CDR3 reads CASQWDRPYEQYF. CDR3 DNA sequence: TGTGCCAGCCAATGGGACAGACCCTACGAGCAGTACTTC.

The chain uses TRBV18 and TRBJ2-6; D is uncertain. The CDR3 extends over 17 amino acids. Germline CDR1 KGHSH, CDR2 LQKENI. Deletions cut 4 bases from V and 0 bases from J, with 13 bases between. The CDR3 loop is CASSHYYKTSGANVLTF. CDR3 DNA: TGTGCCAGCTCACACTACTACAAGACCTCTGGGGCCAACGTCCTGACTTTC.

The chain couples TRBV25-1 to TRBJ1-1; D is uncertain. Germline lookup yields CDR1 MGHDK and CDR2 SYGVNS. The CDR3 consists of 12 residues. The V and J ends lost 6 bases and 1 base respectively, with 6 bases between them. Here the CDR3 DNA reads TGTGCCAGCAGGTCACAGAACACTGAAGCTTTCTTT. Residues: CASRSQNTEAFF.

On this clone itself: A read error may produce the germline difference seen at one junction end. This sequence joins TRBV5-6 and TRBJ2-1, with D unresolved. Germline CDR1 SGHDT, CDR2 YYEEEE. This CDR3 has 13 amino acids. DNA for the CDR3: TGTGCCAGCAGCCAATGGGTGGCAGCCGAGCGGTTCTTC. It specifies CASSQWVAAERFF.

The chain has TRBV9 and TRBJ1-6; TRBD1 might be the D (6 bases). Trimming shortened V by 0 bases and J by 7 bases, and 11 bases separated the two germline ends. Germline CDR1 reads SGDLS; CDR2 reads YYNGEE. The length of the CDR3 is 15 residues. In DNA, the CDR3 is TGTGCCAGCAGCGTAGAACAGGGCTTGAATTCACCCCTCCACTTT. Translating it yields CASSVEQGLNSPLHF.

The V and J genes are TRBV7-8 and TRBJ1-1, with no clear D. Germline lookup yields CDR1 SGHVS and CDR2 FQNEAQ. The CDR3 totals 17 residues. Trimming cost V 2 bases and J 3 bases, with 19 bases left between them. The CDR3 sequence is CASSLNGQTNDDTEAFF. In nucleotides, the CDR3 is TGTGCCAGCAGCTTAAATGGGCAGACCAACGACGACACTGAAGCTTTCTTT.

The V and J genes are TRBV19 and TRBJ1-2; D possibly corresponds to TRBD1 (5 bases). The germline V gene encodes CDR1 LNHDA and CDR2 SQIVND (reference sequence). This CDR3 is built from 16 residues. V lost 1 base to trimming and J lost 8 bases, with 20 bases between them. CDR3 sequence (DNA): TGTGCCAGTAGTATAGGCCCAGGGCGCCGATTGGGGGGCTACACCTTC. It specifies CASSIGPGRRLGGYTF.

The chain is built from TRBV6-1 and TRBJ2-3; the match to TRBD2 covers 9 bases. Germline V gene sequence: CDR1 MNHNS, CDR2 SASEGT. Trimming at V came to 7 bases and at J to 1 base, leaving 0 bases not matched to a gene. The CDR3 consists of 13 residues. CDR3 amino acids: CASIAGGTDTQYF. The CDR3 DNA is TGTGCCAGCATAGCGGGGGGCACAGATACGCAGTATTTT.

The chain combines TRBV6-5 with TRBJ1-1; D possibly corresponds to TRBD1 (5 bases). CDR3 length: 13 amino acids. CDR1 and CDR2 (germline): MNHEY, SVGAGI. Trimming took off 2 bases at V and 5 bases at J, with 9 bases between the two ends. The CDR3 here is CASSYAGGTEAFF. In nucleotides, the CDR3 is TGTGCCAGCAGTTACGCTGGGGGGACTGAAGCTTTCTTT.

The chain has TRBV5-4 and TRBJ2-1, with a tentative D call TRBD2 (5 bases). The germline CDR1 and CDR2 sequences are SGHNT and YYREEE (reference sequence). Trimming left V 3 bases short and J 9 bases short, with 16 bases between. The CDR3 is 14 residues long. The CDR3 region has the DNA TGTGCCAGCAGCTCCCGATCTGCCCTAGCTGAGCAGTTCTTC. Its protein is CASSSRSALAEQFF.

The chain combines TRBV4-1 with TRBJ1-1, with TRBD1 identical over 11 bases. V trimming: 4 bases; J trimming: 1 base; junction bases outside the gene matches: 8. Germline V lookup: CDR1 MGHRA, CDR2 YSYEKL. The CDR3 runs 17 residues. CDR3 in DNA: TGCGCCAGCAGCCTTCGGACAGGGGGCGTGGGGAACACTGAAGCTTTCTTT. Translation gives CASSLRTGGVGNTEAFF.

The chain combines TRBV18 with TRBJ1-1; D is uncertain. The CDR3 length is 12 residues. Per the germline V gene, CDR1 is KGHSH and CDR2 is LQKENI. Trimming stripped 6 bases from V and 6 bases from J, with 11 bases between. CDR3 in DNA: TGTGCCAGCTCCCCAAACCCGGCTGAAGCTTTCTTT. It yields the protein CASSPNPAEAFF.

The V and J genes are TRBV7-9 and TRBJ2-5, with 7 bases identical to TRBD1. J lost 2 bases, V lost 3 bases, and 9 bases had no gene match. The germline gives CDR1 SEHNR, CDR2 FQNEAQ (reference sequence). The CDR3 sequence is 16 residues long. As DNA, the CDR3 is TGTGCCAGCAGCTTCCCCTTGGGCAGGGGGCAAGAGACCCAGTACTTC. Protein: CASSFPLGRGQETQYF.

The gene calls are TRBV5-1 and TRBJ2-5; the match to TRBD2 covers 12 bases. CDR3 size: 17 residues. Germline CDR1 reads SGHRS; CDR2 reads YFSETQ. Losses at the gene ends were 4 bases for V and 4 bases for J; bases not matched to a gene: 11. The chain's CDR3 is CASSTGLAGFVSETQYF. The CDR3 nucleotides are TGCGCCAGCAGCACTGGACTAGCGGGGTTTGTCTCAGAGACCCAGTACTTC.

The CDR3, as DNA: TGTGCCAGCAGCGTAGGGACTCGAGACACCGACTACGAGCAGTACTTC. Amino acids: CASSVGTRDTDYEQYF. The V gene is TRBV9, the J gene TRBJ2-7, with a possible D match to TRBD2 (5 bases). Germline CDR1 reads SGDLS; CDR2 reads YYNGEE. Trimming cost V 0 bases and J 3 bases, with 16 bases left between them. The CDR3 is 16 residues long.

The CDR3 bases are TGTGCCAGCAGCGACAGCCCGAACACTGAAGCTTTCTTT. Translated: CASSDSPNTEAFF. This rearrangement joins TRBV9 to TRBJ1-1; D is undetermined. With 3 bases removed from V and 1 base from J, the gap between germline ends came to 7 bases. The CDR3 is 13 residues long. Germline V gives CDR1 SGDLS, CDR2 YYNGEE.

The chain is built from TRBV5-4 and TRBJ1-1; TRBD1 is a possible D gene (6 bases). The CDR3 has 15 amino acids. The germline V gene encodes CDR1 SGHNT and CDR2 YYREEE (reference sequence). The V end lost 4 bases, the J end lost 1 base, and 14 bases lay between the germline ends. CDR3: CASSPGGAGNTEAFF. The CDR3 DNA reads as TGTGCCAGCAGCCCTGGGGGGGCGGGGAACACTGAAGCTTTCTTT.

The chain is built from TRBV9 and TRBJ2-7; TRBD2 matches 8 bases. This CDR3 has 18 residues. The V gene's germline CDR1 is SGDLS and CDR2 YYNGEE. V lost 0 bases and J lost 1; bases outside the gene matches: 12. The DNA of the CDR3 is TGTGCCAGCAGCGTAGGAGATAGCGGGGTGGCACCGTCCTACGAGCAGTACTTC. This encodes CASSVGDSGVAPSYEQYF.

In DNA form, the CDR3 reads TGTGCCAGCACCTCCCCTGGGAACGGGAGGTACAATGAGCAGTTCTTC. The encoded protein is CASTSPGNGRYNEQFF. The chain is built from TRBV6-6 and TRBJ2-1; 7 bases line up with TRBD2. Germline values: CDR1 MNHNY, CDR2 SVGAGI (reference sequence). Trimming cost V 7 bases and J 4 bases; bases outside gene matches: 13. This CDR3 has 16 amino acids.

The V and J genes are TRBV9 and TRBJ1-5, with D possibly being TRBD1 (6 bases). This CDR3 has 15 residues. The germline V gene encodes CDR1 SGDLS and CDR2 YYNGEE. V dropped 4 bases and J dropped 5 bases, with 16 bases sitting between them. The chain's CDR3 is CASSPGARVDQPQHF. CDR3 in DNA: TGTGCCAGCAGCCCAGGGGCCAGGGTGGATCAGCCCCAGCATTTT.

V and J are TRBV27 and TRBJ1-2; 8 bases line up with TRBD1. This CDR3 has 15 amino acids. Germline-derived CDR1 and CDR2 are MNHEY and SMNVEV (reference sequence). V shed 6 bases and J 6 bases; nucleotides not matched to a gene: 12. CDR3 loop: CASSYAGGAFDGYTF. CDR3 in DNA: TGTGCCAGCAGCTACGCAGGGGGCGCTTTTGATGGCTACACCTTC.